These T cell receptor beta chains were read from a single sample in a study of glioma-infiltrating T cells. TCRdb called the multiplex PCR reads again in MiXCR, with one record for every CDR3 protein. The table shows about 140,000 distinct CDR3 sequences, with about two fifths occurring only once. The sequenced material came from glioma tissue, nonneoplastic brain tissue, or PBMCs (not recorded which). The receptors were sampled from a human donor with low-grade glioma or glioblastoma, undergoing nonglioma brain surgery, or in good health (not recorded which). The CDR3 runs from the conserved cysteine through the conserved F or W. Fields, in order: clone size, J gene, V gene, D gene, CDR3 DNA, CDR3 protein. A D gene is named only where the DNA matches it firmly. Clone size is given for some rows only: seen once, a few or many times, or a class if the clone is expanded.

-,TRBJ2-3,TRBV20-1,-,TGCAGTGCTAGTCAACTAGAGACGGATACGCAGTATTTT,CSASQLETDTQYF
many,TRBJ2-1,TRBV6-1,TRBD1,TGTGCCAGCATCTCCCGTGCCGGGACAGCCTACAATGAGCAGTTCTTC,CASISRAGTAYNEQFF
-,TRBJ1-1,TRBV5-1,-,TGCGCCAGCACCCGATCTCTAAGAGTTCGGGACTCTGAAGCTTTCTTT,CASTRSLRVRDSEAFF
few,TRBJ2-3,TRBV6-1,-,TGTGCCAGCAGGTCGGGACTGAGCACAGATACGCAGTATTTT,CASRSGLSTDTQYF
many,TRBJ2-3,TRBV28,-,TGTGCCAGCAGTTTTATGGGTGCGAGTAGGGCGCAGTATTTT,CASSFMGASRAQYF
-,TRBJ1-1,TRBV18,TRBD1,TGTGCCAGCTCACCCGGGGACAGGGGTTTTTCTGAAGCTTTCTTT,CASSPGDRGFSEAFF
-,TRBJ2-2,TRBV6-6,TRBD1,TGTGCCTGCGTAAGGCAGGGGGCGAAATCGGGGACCGGGGAGCTGTTTTTT,CACVRQGAKSGTGELFF
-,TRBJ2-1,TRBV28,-,TGTGCCAGCAGTTTTATTAGGGGGGGCTCCTACAATGAGCAGTTCTTC,CASSFIRGGSYNEQFF
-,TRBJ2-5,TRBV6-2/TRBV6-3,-,TGTGCCAGCAGTTACTCCCAGGTGGTGGGCCAAGAGACCCAGTACTTC,CASSYSQVVGQETQYF
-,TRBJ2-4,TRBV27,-,TGTGCCAGCAGCCGGGGAGGTTCCAAAAACATTCAGTACTTC,CASSRGGSKNIQYF
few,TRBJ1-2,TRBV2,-,TGTGCCAGCAGTGTGCCGGGCCTCAATGGCTACACCTTC,CASSVPGLNGYTF
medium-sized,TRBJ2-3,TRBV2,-,TGTGCCAGCAGTCTCACAGATACGCAGTATTTT,CASSLTDTQYF
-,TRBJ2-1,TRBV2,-,TGTGCCAGCAGCAAGGAAGGGTTCTCCTACAATGAGCAGTTCTTC,CASSKEGFSYNEQFF
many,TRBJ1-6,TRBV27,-,TGTGCCAGCAGTTTACTGGGAGATAATTCACCCCTCCACTTT,CASSLLGDNSPLHF
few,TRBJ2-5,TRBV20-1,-,TGCAGTGCTACGGTTAATTTACGGGAGACCCAGTACTTC,CSATVNLRETQYF
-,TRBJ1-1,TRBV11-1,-,TGTGCCAGCAGCTTAGACAGAGTGAACACTGAAGCTTTCTTT,CASSLDRVNTEAFF
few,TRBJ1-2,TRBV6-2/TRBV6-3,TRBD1,TGTGCCAGCAGTTACGAACCAGGACAGGGGGCTGGTGGCTACACCTTC,CASSYEPGQGAGGYTF
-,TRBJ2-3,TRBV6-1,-,TGTGCCAGCAGTGGCCCGATTGGGGGGACTACGCAGTATTTT,CASSGPIGGTTQYF